Shown below are 7 T cell receptor beta chains from a single sample sequenced in a study of Ad26.COV2.S vaccination and SARS-CoV-2 variants (dated by TCRdb to about 2021). Receptor amplification or capture employed the immunoSEQ multiplex PCR assay. TCRdb carries this immuneACCESS record with in-frame sequences only. Its versions omit some clonotypes, under half of them owing to an unresolved V gene in the studies checked, with the rest unexplained. This sample gives about 320,000 clones in total; around 90% of them show up just once. The ten largest clones capture approximately 5.8% of the sample. The sample's treatment or condition, from its label and the paper: some 19 received Ad26.COV2.S at low or high dose, single or two shots; five or six received placebo; per-sample allocation not given. Repertoires of vaccine and placebo recipients were sequenced from samples collected on day 63 after the first injection.

Sequencing was performed on peripheral blood, taken in a trial of Ad26.COV2.S vaccine versus placebo. Every receptor here comes from a person aged 18-65 years who received the Ad26.COV2.S COVID-19 vaccine or a placebo.

The gene calls are TRBV6-5 and TRBJ2-7; D is ambiguous. Trimming removed 8 bases from V and 6 bases from J, with 11 bases in between. The germline V gene encodes CDR1 MNHEY and CDR2 SVGAGI. This CDR3 has 11 residues. CDR3 in amino acids: CASVGRLEQYV. The CDR3 DNA follows: TGTGCCAGCGTTGGCCGTCTCGAGCAGTACGTC.

The chain links TRBV4-1 to TRBJ2-7; D is tentatively TRBD1 or TRBD2 (5 bases each). CDR1 is MGHRA, CDR2 YSYEKL, per germline. Trimming cost V 4 bases and J 6 bases, with 22 bases left between them. The CDR3 consists of 16 residues. This CDR3 is CASSLLRGAASGEQYF. The CDR3 DNA reads as TGCGCCAGCAGCCTGTTAAGAGGGGCAGCCTCCGGCGAGCAGTACTTC.

The chain's CDR3 is CSVAGPDEAFF. In DNA form, the CDR3 reads TGCAGCGTTGCGGGGCCAGATGAAGCTTTCTTT. The V call is TRBV29-1, the J call TRBJ1-1; the D gene is possibly TRBD1 (5 bases). V lost 4 bases and J 7 bases, leaving 10 bases between the germline ends. The germline V gene encodes CDR1 SQVTM and CDR2 ANQGSEA. This CDR3 comprises 11 residues.

The J gene is TRBJ2-2, the V gene TRBV6-1; D is ambiguous. CDR3 length: 15 amino acids. Trimming cost V 3 bases and J 4 bases, with 12 bases left between them. The germline gives CDR1 MNHNS, CDR2 SASEGT. The CDR3 DNA is TGTGCCAGCAGTGAGTACCGGGCCCCCACCGGGGAGCTGTTTTTT. Translating it yields CASSEYRAPTGELFF.

V and J are TRBV18 and TRBJ2-1; TRBD2 agrees at 12 bases. Germline V gene lookup returns CDR1 KGHSH and CDR2 LQKENI. The CDR3 spans 16 residues. V gave up 4 bases and J gave up 12 bases; unmatched junction bases: 13. CDR3 in amino acids: CASSRPTSGSFLLQFF. The CDR3 DNA reads TGTGCCAGCTCACGCCCGACTAGCGGGAGTTTCTTATTGCAGTTCTTC. Based on the CDR3 plus reference TRBV18 and TRBJ2-1, the full variable domain is NAGVMQNPRHLVRRRGQEARLRCSPMKGHSHVYWYRQLPEEGLKFMVYLQKENIIDESGMPKERFSAEFPKEGPSILRIQQVVRGDSAAYFCASSRPTSGSFLLQFFGPGTRLTVL.

The CDR3 DNA reads as TGCAGCGCACGACAGGGTTTTGCAACTAATGAAAAACTGTTTTTT. Amino acids: CSARQGFATNEKLFF. The V gene is TRBV29-1, the J gene TRBJ1-4, with TRBD1 identical over 7 bases. Germline CDR1 and CDR2: SQVTM and ANQGSEA. This CDR3 comprises 15 residues. Trimming took 7 bases from V and 0 from J; bases not matched to a gene: 8.

On this clone: The same CDR3 can be traced to other DNA sequences in this sample. This rearrangement joins TRBV2 to TRBJ1-1; possibly TRBD1 for D (5 bases). V shed 7 bases and J shed 0 bases, with 9 bases lying between them. CDR1 and CDR2 from the germline V gene are SNHLY and FYNNEI. The CDR3 consists of 13 residues. The CDR3 DNA sequence: TGTGCCAGCACCGAAGGGGTGAACACTGAAGCTTTCTTT. Its translation: CASTEGVNTEAFF.